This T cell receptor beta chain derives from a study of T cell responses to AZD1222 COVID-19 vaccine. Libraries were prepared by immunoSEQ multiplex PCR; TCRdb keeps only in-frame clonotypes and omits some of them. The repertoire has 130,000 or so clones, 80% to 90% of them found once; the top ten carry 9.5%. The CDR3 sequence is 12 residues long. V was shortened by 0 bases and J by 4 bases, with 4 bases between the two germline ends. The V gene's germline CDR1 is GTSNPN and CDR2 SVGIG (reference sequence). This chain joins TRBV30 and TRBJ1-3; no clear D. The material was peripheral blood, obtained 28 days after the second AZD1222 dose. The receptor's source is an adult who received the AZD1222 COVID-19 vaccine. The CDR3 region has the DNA TGTGCCTGGAGTGTACTGGGAAACACCATATATTTT. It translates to CAWSVLGNTIYF.